The rows below give T cell receptor beta chains drawn from one sample of a study of blood T cell repertoires in COVID-19. Sequencing used immunoSEQ multiplex PCR; TCRdb keeps in-frame clones, though not all of them. The table has more than 85,000 clones, about 91% seen once. The sample consisted of peripheral blood. Receptor source: a man in his late teens or twenties with acute or convalescent COVID-19. CDR3s include the opening cysteine and the closing phenylalanine or tryptophan. D genes are given only for firm matches. Part of the rows lack a size; the others show once, few, many or a class for expanded clones.

J: TRBJ1-2
size: -
D: TRBD1
V: TRBV2
DNA: TGTGCCAGCGTCGACAGGGGCGGAGGCTACACCTTC
CDR3: CASVDRGGGYTF

J: TRBJ1-1
size: -
D: -
V: TRBV6-5
DNA: TGTGCCAGCAGTTACTCTGAGAGTGCGGACACTGAAGCTTTCTTT
CDR3: CASSYSESADTEAFF

J: TRBJ1-1
size: -
D: -
V: TRBV5-1
DNA: TGCGCCAGCAGCTTGTCTGTGACAGGCACTGAAGCTTTCTTT
CDR3: CASSLSVTGTEAFF

J: TRBJ2-7
size: once
D: TRBD2
V: TRBV5-1
DNA: TGCGCCAGCAGCTTCCTAGCGGGACAGCAGGGTGAGCAGTACTTC
CDR3: CASSFLAGQQGEQYF

J: TRBJ2-1
size: -
D: -
V: TRBV5-1
DNA: TGCGCCAGCAGCTTGGGGGGGGCGACTAGCCCCAATGAGCAGTTCTTC
CDR3: CASSLGGATSPNEQFF

J: TRBJ2-7
size: -
D: -
V: TRBV29-1
DNA: TGCAGCGTTGAGGGGACACTTACCTACGAGCAGTACTTC
CDR3: CSVEGTLTYEQYF

J: TRBJ1-4
size: -
D: TRBD1
V: TRBV19
DNA: TGTGCCAGTAGTATTACAGGGGTGGCTGAAAAACTGTTTTTT
CDR3: CASSITGVAEKLFF

J: TRBJ2-5
size: -
D: -
V: TRBV29-1
DNA: TGCAGCGGGGGACATCAAGAGACCCAGTACTTC
CDR3: CSGGHQETQYF

J: TRBJ1-1
size: -
D: -
V: TRBV18
DNA: TGTGCCAGCCCATCCCAATCCGGTACCCCTGAAGCTTTCTTT
CDR3: CASPSQSGTPEAFF

J: TRBJ1-3
size: -
D: -
V: TRBV11-2
DNA: TGTGCCACCCGGGACTCATCCTCCGGAAACACCATATATTTT
CDR3: CATRDSSSGNTIYF

J: TRBJ1-1
size: -
D: TRBD1
V: TRBV19
DNA: TGTGCCAGTAGCCTGGGACAGGGGAAAAGGAACACTGAAGCTTTCTTT
CDR3: CASSLGQGKRNTEAFF

J: TRBJ1-6
size: -
D: -
V: TRBV6-1
DNA: TGTGCCAGCAGTGTCCCCAGAGGGCGCTATAATTCACCCCTCCACTTT
CDR3: CASSVPRGRYNSPLHF

J: TRBJ1-6
size: -
D: TRBD1
V: TRBV5-1
DNA: TGCGCCAGCAGCTTGGAAGGGACAGGCTCTAGAGGACCCCTCCACTTT
CDR3: CASSLEGTGSRGPLHF

J: TRBJ2-7
size: -
D: TRBD1
V: TRBV13
DNA: TGTGCCAGCAGCACAACGACAGGGATCCACGAGCAGTACTTC
CDR3: CASSTTTGIHEQYF

J: TRBJ1-1
size: -
D: -
V: TRBV18
DNA: TGTGCCAGCTCACCCGTCAGGGAGGCGAACACTGAAGCTTTCTTT
CDR3: CASSPVREANTEAFF

J: TRBJ1-2
size: -
D: TRBD1
V: TRBV5-1
DNA: TGCGCCAGCAGCTTGGACGGACAGGGGGCGAGAGGCTACACCTTC
CDR3: CASSLDGQGARGYTF

J: TRBJ1-1
size: -
D: -
V: TRBV29-1
DNA: TGCAGCTCAAACAGGGCGTCACAGGGCACTGAAGCTTTCTTT
CDR3: CSSNRASQGTEAFF

J: TRBJ1-1
size: few
D: TRBD1
V: TRBV12-5
DNA: TGTGCTAGTGCACCCGACAGGGGGGACACTGAAGCTTTCTTT
CDR3: CASAPDRGDTEAFF

J: TRBJ1-2
size: -
D: -
V: TRBV30
DNA: TGTGCCTGGAGCCCCCTATTGAAGGGGGTTTATGGCTACACCTTC
CDR3: CAWSPLLKGVYGYTF

J: TRBJ2-7
size: -
D: -
V: TRBV19
DNA: TGTGCCAGTAGTACGGACCCGGCAGGGATCTACGAGCAGTACTTC
CDR3: CASSTDPAGIYEQYF

J: TRBJ2-1
size: -
D: TRBD2
V: TRBV6-4
DNA: TGTGCCAGCAGTGACGCCCCCCCGACTAGCGGGAGGGCCATCTCCAACAATGAGCAGTTCTTC
CDR3: CASSDAPPTSGRAISNNEQFF

J: TRBJ2-7
size: -
D: -
V: TRBV4-1
DNA: TGCGCCAGCAGCCAAGAACAGTCATTTAACGAGCAGTACTTC
CDR3: CASSQEQSFNEQYF

J: TRBJ1-4
size: few
D: -
V: TRBV5-5
DNA: TGTGCCAGCAGCTTGGTGACAGCGACTAATGAAAAACTGTTTTTT
CDR3: CASSLVTATNEKLFF

J: TRBJ2-3
size: once
D: TRBD1
V: TRBV6-5
DNA: TGTGCCAGCAGTTACTCGGGGGACAGGGGACCAGATACGCAGTATTTT
CDR3: CASSYSGDRGPDTQYF

J: TRBJ2-2
size: -
D: TRBD1
V: TRBV19
DNA: TGTGCCAGTAGACGATTGGAACCGGGACAGGGGAACACCGGGGAGCTGTTTTTT
CDR3: CASRRLEPGQGNTGELFF